Listed here are 21 T cell receptor beta chains from one sample, sequenced in a study of siplizumab effects on memory and regulatory T cells. Clones were read by immunoSEQ multiplex PCR, and TCRdb kept only the in-frame ones, dropping some. The data contain about 52,000 clones, nearly 98% of them seen just once; the ten biggest clones take up 0.64%. The specimen was naive CD4+ T cells sorted from blood. The receptors derive from a human donor in good health.

This clone occurred a few times. The V and J genes are TRBV19 and TRBJ1-5, with D possibly matching TRBD1 (6 bases). The CDR3 loop spans 15 amino acids. V lost 0 bases to trimming and J lost 3 bases, with 9 bases between them. The V gene's germline CDR1 is LNHDA and CDR2 SQIVND (reference sequence). Here the CDR3 DNA reads TGTGCCAGTAGTATAGACGCAGGGGACAATCAGCCCCAGCATTTT. It specifies CASSIDAGDNQPQHF.

This chain joins TRBV5-5 and TRBJ1-2; no firm D call. The V end lost 0 bases, the J end lost 4 bases, and 16 bases lay between the germline ends. The germline CDR1 and CDR2 sequences are SGHKS and YYEKEE (reference sequence). CDR3 length equals 16 residues. The CDR3 region is CASSLAWVGKLYGYTF. CDR3 coding DNA: TGTGCCAGCAGCTTGGCCTGGGTAGGGAAGCTCTATGGCTACACCTTC.

The chain couples TRBV5-1 to TRBJ2-3; D uncertain. Germline V lookup: CDR1 SGHRS, CDR2 YFSETQ. With 2 bases removed from V and 2 bases from J, the gap between germline ends came to 12 bases. The CDR3 is made up of 15 amino acids. Here the CDR3 DNA reads TGCGCCAGCAGCTTTACCGGGCCACCCACAGATACGCAGTATTTT. It encodes CASSFTGPPTDTQYF.

This chain joins TRBV18 and TRBJ1-3, with D perhaps TRBD1 (5 bases). Germline V lookup: CDR1 KGHSH, CDR2 LQKENI. This CDR3 spans 15 amino acids. The germline V and J ends were trimmed by 4 bases and 4 bases, with 14 bases remaining between them. CDR3 in DNA: TGTGCCAGCTCACACCAGGGTGTTACAGGAAACACCATATATTTT. It is translated as CASSHQGVTGNTIYF. Full variable domain (outside the CDR3, taken from reference TRBV18 and TRBJ1-3): NAGVMQNPRHLVRRRGQEARLRCSPMKGHSHVYWYRQLPEEGLKFMVYLQKENIIDESGMPKERFSAEFPKEGPSILRIQQVVRGDSAAYFCASSHQGVTGNTIYFGEGSWLTVV.

The rearrangement links TRBV9 to TRBJ2-2; perhaps TRBD2 as D (6 bases). The CDR3 runs 14 residues. Germline V gene sequence: CDR1 SGDLS, CDR2 YYNGEE. Between the trimmed V and J ends, which lost 1 base and 7 bases, there was a span of 11 bases. This chain's CDR3 is CASSVSGYGGELFF. DNA of the CDR3: TGTGCCAGCAGCGTAAGCGGGTACGGCGGGGAGCTGTTTTTT.

The rearrangement joins TRBV6-5 to TRBJ1-1; possible D gene TRBD1, 6 bases. The CDR3 loop spans 14 amino acids. Germline V gene lookup returns CDR1 MNHEY and CDR2 SVGAGI. V lost 6 bases to trimming and J lost 3 bases, with 14 bases between them. CDR3 sequence reads: CASSWWGGDTEAFF. As DNA, the CDR3 is TGTGCCAGCAGCTGGTGGGGGGGCGACACTGAAGCTTTCTTT.

This chain joins TRBV11-3 and TRBJ1-3; 8 bases are a match to TRBD1. The CDR3 is 15 residues long. Trimming at V came to 5 bases and at J to 4 bases, leaving 7 bases not matched to a gene. Germline CDR1 and CDR2: SGHNT and YENEEA. Here the CDR3 DNA reads TGTGCCAGCAGCCTACAGACAGGGGTCGGAAACACCATATATTTT. Its translation: CASSLQTGVGNTIYF. The full variable domain, with the rest looked up from reference TRBV11-3 and TRBJ1-3, is EAGVVQSPRYKIIEKKQPVAFWCNPISGHNTLYWYLQNLGQGPELLIRYENEEAVDDSQLPKDRFSAERLKGVDSTLKIQPAELGDSAVYLCASSLQTGVGNTIYFGEGSWLTVV.

The genes are TRBV19 and TRBJ1-4; 7 bases are a match to TRBD1. After removal of 6 bases from V and 1 base from J, the junction contained 8 bases not matched to a gene. This CDR3 is 16 amino acids long. CDR1 LNHDA and CDR2 SQIVND come from the germline V gene (reference sequence). Written as DNA, the CDR3 is TGTGCCAGTAGGACCCGTAGGGGGCGAACTAATGAAAAACTGTTTTTT. It yields the protein CASRTRRGRTNEKLFF.

The V and J genes are TRBV13 and TRBJ1-1, with a weak D call TRBD1 (6 bases). Trimming took off 4 bases at V and 4 bases at J, with 13 bases between the two ends. This CDR3 is 14 amino acids long. Germline V gene sequence: CDR1 PRHDT, CDR2 FYEKMQ (reference sequence). In DNA form, the CDR3 reads TGTGCCAGCAGCTACCAGGGGCTCGGCACTGAAGCTTTCTTT. Residues: CASSYQGLGTEAFF.

The chain uses TRBV5-3 and TRBJ1-2; TRBD1 matches at 7 bases. TRBV5-3 is identified as an open reading frame with a role that is uncertain. This CDR3 is built from 14 residues. The V gene end was trimmed by 8 bases and the J gene end by 7 bases; junction bases not matched to a gene: 14. CDR3 region: CASRHRQGRVGYTF. CDR3 nucleotides: TGTGCCAGCAGACACAGACAGGGTCGCGTTGGCTACACCTTC.

The gene calls are TRBV18 and TRBJ2-5; TRBD2 aligns across 10 bases. Germline values: CDR1 KGHSH, CDR2 LQKENI. CDR3 length: 14 residues. V lost 5 bases and J lost 4; bases outside the gene matches: 4. The CDR3 bases are TGTGCCAGCTCAATAGCGGGAGGCGGAGAGACCCAGTACTTC. This codes for CASSIAGGGETQYF.

This rearrangement joins TRBV7-9 to TRBJ1-5; no reliable D call. The CDR3 sequence is 14 residues long. V was trimmed by 5 bases and J by 1 base, leaving 9 bases between them. CDR1 is SEHNR and CDR2 is FQNEAQ in the germline V gene (reference sequence). The CDR3 loop reads CASSPELSNQPQHF. The CDR3 nucleotides read TGTGCCAGCAGCCCGGAACTGAGCAATCAGCCCCAGCATTTT.

The chain links TRBV25-1 to TRBJ2-2; 7 nucleotides match TRBD1. CDR1 MGHDK and CDR2 SYGVNS come from the germline V gene. The CDR3 sequence is 16 residues long. Trimming at V came to 3 bases and at J to 3 bases, leaving 7 bases not matched to a gene. In DNA form, the CDR3 reads TGTGCCAGCAGTGACCACGGGACAGCTTACACCGGGGAGCTGTTTTTT. As protein: CASSDHGTAYTGELFF. The whole variable domain, remainder taken from reference TRBV25-1 and TRBJ2-2, is EADIYQTPRYLVIGTGKKITLECSQTMGHDKMYWYQQDPGMELHLIHYSYGVNSTEKGDLSSESTVSRIRTEHFPLTLESARPSHTSQYLCASSDHGTAYTGELFFGEGSRLTVL.

The chain combines TRBV18 with TRBJ1-1, with TRBD1 matching over 7 bases. V was clipped by 5 bases and J by 4 bases; unmatched bases: 4. Germline lookup yields CDR1 KGHSH and CDR2 LQKENI. The CDR3 extends over 13 amino acids. The CDR3 DNA sequence: TGTGCCAGCTCATCAGACAGGGTCACTGAAGCTTTCTTT. Translating gives CASSSDRVTEAFF.

This chain uses TRBV12-5 with TRBJ2-7; possible D gene TRBD2, 6 bases. Trimming stripped 3 bases from V and 0 bases from J, with 18 bases between. Germline CDR1 and CDR2: LGHNT and FRNRAP. This CDR3 has 17 amino acids. Here the CDR3 DNA reads TGTGCTAGTGGTTTCGACCCAGGCGGGACGAGCTCCTACGAGCAGTACTTC. It codes for CASGFDPGGTSSYEQYF.

This chain uses TRBV6-5 with TRBJ1-5; tentative D call: TRBD1 (6 bases). This CDR3 has 14 residues. V was pared by 6 bases and J by 0 bases, with 9 bases between. Germline CDR1 reads MNHEY; CDR2 reads SVGAGI. In nucleotides, the CDR3 is TGTGCCAGCAGCCGGACAGTTAGCAATCAGCCCCAGCATTTT. It codes for CASSRTVSNQPQHF.

A remark on this clone: Other DNA sequences in the same sample also yield this CDR3. This chain joins TRBV30 and TRBJ1-3, with D uncertain. This CDR3 is 13 amino acids long. V gave up 3 bases and J gave up 0 bases, with 6 bases separating them. CDR1 GTSNPN and CDR2 SVGIG come from the germline V gene (reference sequence). The CDR3 loop is CAWSVSSGNTIYF. DNA for the CDR3: TGTGCCTGGAGCGTCTCCTCTGGAAACACCATATATTTT.

This rearrangement joins TRBV6-5 to TRBJ1-2, with D hard to call. The CDR3 length is 14 residues. Trimming removed 6 bases from V and 2 bases from J, with 13 bases in between. Germline V CDR1 and CDR2: MNHEY, SVGAGI. The CDR3: CASRKRTANYGYTF. CDR3 nucleotide sequence: TGTGCCAGCAGAAAGAGAACGGCGAACTATGGCTACACCTTC.

V is TRBV5-8 and J is TRBJ1-1, with D unclear. V lost 2 bases and J 6 bases, leaving 8 bases between the germline ends. Germline V CDR1 and CDR2: SGHTS, YDEGEE. There are 12 residues in the CDR3. CDR3: CASSLSFAEAFF. CDR3 coding DNA: TGTGCCAGCAGCTTATCATTCGCTGAAGCTTTCTTT.

This rearrangement joins TRBV12-5 to TRBJ2-2; TRBD2 matches at 11 bases. After removal of 4 bases from V and 4 bases from J, the junction contained 8 bases not matched to a gene. Per germline, CDR1 LGHNT and CDR2 FRNRAP. The CDR3 runs 17 residues. CDR3 DNA sequence: TGTGCTAGTGGTTCGCCCTCCGGGACTAGCGGCACCGGGGAGCTGTTTTTT. Translating it yields CASGSPSGTSGTGELFF.

The chain combines TRBV30 with TRBJ2-5; D is undetermined. With 2 bases removed from V and 1 base from J, the gap between germline ends came to 14 bases. The CDR3 is made up of 15 amino acids. Germline lookup yields CDR1 GTSNPN and CDR2 SVGIG (reference sequence). The CDR3 sequence is CAWSTPNSPQETQYF. The CDR3 DNA reads as TGTGCCTGGAGTACCCCCAATAGCCCCCAAGAGACCCAGTACTTC.